This T cell receptor beta chain comes out of a study of CD8 T cells in Susac syndrome. With random hexamers, about 0.45 to 1 ug RNA was reverse transcribed. TCRdb recomputed calls from the immunoSEQ multiplex PCR reads with MiXCR, one row per CDR3 protein. The table includes 90,000 to 150,000 distinct CDR3 sequences, approximately 90% detected once. TCR beta from blood CD8+ and CD4+ T cells was sequenced. The TCR was taken from a human donor in good health. Specimen: CD8+ T cells from PBMCs.

CDR3 protein: CASSFEGVQPQHF. For the CDR3, the DNA is TGCGCCAGCAGTTTCGAAGGGGTACAGCCCCAGCATTTT. The chain combines TRBV5-1 with TRBJ1-5, with D maybe TRBD1 (5 bases). The CDR3 is 13 amino acids. V shed 5 bases and J shed 7 bases, with 13 bases lying between them. Looked up from germline, CDR1 is SGHRS and CDR2 is YFSETQ.